The T cell receptor (beta chain) under discussion was sequenced for a study of beta chain features in type 1 diabetes. Based on CD45RO/CCR7/CD25/CD127/CD95/CD27, CD4+ regulatory, stem cell-like memory, naive and central memory cells were sorted. All of the isolated RNA was reverse transcribed, so expressed TCRB transcripts were sequenced. Measured with immunoSEQ multiplex PCR; TCRdb has only the in-frame clones, and not every one. This table has 900,000 or so clones, roughly 17% appearing once. Germline trimming cut 4 bases from V and 4 bases from J; bases unmatched to any gene: 4. The CDR3 covers 14 residues. Germline loops: CDR1 SQVTM, CDR2 ANQGSEA. In this sample, this clone turned up a few times.

This sequence joins TRBV29-1 and TRBJ2-1; 10 bases are a match to TRBD2. This TCR was sampled from a woman under 30 in good health. The source material was naive CD4+ T cells from blood. The DNA of the CDR3 is TGCAGCGTTGGAGCGGGGGGGAATTACAATGAGCAGTTCTTC. Residues: CSVGAGGNYNEQFF.